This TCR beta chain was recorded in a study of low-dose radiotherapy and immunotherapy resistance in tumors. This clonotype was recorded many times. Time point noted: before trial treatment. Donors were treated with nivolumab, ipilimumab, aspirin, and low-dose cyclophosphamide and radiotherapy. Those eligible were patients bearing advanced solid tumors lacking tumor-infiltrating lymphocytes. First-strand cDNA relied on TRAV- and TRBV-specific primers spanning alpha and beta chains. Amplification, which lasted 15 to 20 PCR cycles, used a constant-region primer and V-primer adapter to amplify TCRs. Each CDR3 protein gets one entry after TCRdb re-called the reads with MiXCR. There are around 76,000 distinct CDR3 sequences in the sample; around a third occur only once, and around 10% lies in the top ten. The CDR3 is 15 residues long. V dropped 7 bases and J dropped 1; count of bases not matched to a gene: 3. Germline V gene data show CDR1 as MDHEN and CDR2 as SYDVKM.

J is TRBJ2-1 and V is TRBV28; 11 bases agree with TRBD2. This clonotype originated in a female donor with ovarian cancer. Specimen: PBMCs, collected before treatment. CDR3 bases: TGTGCCAGCATTAGCGGGGGGGAGTCCTACAATGAGCAGTTCTTC. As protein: CASISGGESYNEQFF.